This TCR beta chain was sequenced for a study of T cell responses to AZD1222 COVID-19 vaccine. Study context: Second-dose timings of about 4 or about 12 weeks were pooled.

Overall study results and limits: Without day 14 samples, only post-peak T cell repertoires were studied. Baseline antibody screening turned up just six seropositive AZD1222 recipients. CD4 TCRs linked to vaccination spanned spike, dominating at 160-218 and 743-854.

The CDR3 contains 15 residues. Trimming took off 10 bases at V and 7 bases at J, with 23 bases between the two ends. CDR1 and CDR2 from the germline V gene are MNHEY and SVGAGI. A remark on this clone: Its matching antigen is unknown.

Sequencing was performed with immunoSEQ multiplex PCR; in TCRdb, only in-frame clones are kept and a portion is missing. The sample has 150,000 to 200,000 clones; around 93% are singletons. Sequenced material: peripheral blood, taken on day 0 of AZD1222 vaccination. J is TRBJ1-5 and V is TRBV6-5; the D gene is possibly TRBD1 (6 bases). The TCR comes from an adult in good health. CDR3 DNA: TGTGCCACCGCACAGACCCGAGGGGGGTACCAGCCCCAGCATTTT. Its translation: CATAQTRGGYQPQHF.